Following are 6 T cell receptor beta chains from one sample sequenced in a study of molecular identifiers for immune sequencing clone quantification. TCRdb independently ran MiXCR on the PCR reads; one entry per CDR3 protein. The table lists nearly 55,000 distinct CDR3 sequences, 35% to 40% of them singletons. Material: naive CD8+ T cells from blood, with Jurkat cell RNA spiked in. The subset here: FACS-sorted CD8+CD4-CCR7+CD45RA+ naive T cells. Source of these receptors: a human donor in good health. Some libraries in this study had Jurkat cell RNA spiked in.

About this clonotype itself: The CDR3 carries no conserved terminal phenylalanine or tryptophan, so it likely arises from a read error. The V and J genes are TRBV24-1 and TRBJ2-3; D is uncertain. This CDR3 has 11 amino acids. Germline-derived CDR1 and CDR2 are KGHDR and SFDVKD. Trimming cost V 9 bases and J 0 bases, with 3 bases left between them. This CDR3 reads CATESTDTQYY. CDR3 DNA: TGTGCCACCGAGAGCACAGATACGCAGTATTAT.

V usage is TRBV4-1 and J usage is TRBJ2-7; the D gene could be TRBD1 or TRBD2 (6 bases each). The length of the CDR3 is 16 residues. The germline CDR1 and CDR2 sequences are MGHRA and YSYEKL. V shed 5 bases and J shed 3 bases, with 20 bases lying between them. In DNA, the CDR3 is TGCGCCAGCAGCTTGCCGACAGGACGGAGGGACTACGAGCAGTACTTC. Its protein product is CASSLPTGRRDYEQYF.

V gene TRBV27 combines with J gene TRBJ2-5; the D is unclear. Trimming took off 5 bases at V and 5 bases at J, with 15 bases between the two ends. CDR3 length: 14 amino acids. Germline V CDR1 and CDR2: MNHEY, SMNVEV (reference sequence). The CDR3 DNA sequence: TGTGCCAGCAGTCCTCTCACTGGCACGGAGACCCAGTACTTC. It translates to CASSPLTGTETQYF.

A word on this clonotype: At one end, the junction sequence differs from germline, possibly due to a read error. V and J are TRBV6-5 and TRBJ2-2, with D possibly being TRBD2 (5 bases). Germline V gives CDR1 MNHEY, CDR2 SVGAGI. The CDR3 length is 16 residues. CDR3 amino acids: CASSYSNGRPTGELLF. CDR3 sequence (DNA): TGTGCCAGCAGTTACTCGAATGGGAGACCCACCGGGGAGCTGTTATTT.

This sequence joins TRBV4-1 and TRBJ2-7; 10 nucleotides agree with TRBD2. CDR3 size: 16 residues. In germline, CDR1 is MGHRA, CDR2 YSYEKL. V trimming: 1 base; J trimming: 7 bases; junction bases outside the gene matches: 10. CDR3 sequence reads: CASSQGHGAGGSEQYF. CDR3 in DNA: TGCGCCAGCAGCCAAGGGCACGGAGCGGGAGGGTCTGAGCAGTACTTC.

This chain connects TRBV20-1 to TRBJ2-3, with 9 bases matching TRBD2. Germline values: CDR1 DFQATT, CDR2 SNEGSKA (reference sequence). After removal of 1 base from V and 5 bases from J, the junction contained 10 bases not matched to a gene. The CDR3 covers 16 residues. The CDR3 spells CSARGGLAGTLDTQYF. As DNA, the CDR3 is TGCAGTGCTAGAGGTGGGCTAGCGGGAACGTTAGATACGCAGTATTTT.